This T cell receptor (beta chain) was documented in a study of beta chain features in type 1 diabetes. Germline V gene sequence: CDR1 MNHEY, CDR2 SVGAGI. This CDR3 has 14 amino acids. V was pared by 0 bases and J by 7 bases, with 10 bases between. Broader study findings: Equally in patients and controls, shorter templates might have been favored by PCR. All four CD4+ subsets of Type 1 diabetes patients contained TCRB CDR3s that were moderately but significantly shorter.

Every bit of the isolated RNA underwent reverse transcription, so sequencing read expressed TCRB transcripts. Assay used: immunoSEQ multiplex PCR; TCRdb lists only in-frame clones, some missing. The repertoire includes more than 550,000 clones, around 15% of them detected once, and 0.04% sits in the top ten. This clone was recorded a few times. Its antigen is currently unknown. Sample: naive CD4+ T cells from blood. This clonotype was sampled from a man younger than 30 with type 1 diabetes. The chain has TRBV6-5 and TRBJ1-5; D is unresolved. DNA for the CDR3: TGTGCCAGCAGTTACTCTCGCAGGTGGCAGCCCCAGCATTTT. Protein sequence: CASSYSRRWQPQHF.